This T cell receptor beta chain was profiled in a study of early T cells in non-severe SARS-CoV-2 infection. This clonotype was detected many times. TCRdb passed the 5' RACE reads through MiXCR, listing each CDR3 protein once. The sample holds 75,000 to 90,000 distinct CDR3 sequences, around 13% seen once. The V end was cut by 5 bases, the J end by 3 bases, with 8 bases between. The germline CDR1 and CDR2 sequences are SGHVS and FQNEAQ. The CDR3 covers 12 residues. V gene TRBV7-8 combines with J gene TRBJ2-7; no firm D call. The specimen was whole blood. This sequence was found in an adult who was a healthcare worker with PCR-confirmed SARS-CoV-2 infection or an uninfected control (not recorded which). CDR3 sequence reads: CASSPKGYEQYF. The CDR3 DNA reads as TGTGCCAGCAGCCCGAAGGGCTACGAGCAGTACTTC.